Given below is one T cell receptor (beta chain) in context. As yet, its antigen is unknown. The junction differs from germline at one of its ends, possibly a read error. The sequenced patients had an expansion of CD8+CD57+ cells seen by flow cytometry. The CDR3 covers 13 residues. Germline V gene sequence: CDR1 SNHLY, CDR2 FYNNEI. The entry originates in a study of CD8+CD57+ T cells in acquired aplastic anemia. Study-wide results and caveats: Around 30 was the count of CD8+ CDR3 sequences that patients shared with controls. Controls and patients did not differ significantly in CD8+ Simpson's diversity.

Genomic DNA served as template for TCR beta VDJ and CDR3 profiling. TCRdb called the reads again in MiXCR, with one record for every CDR3 protein. The sample consists of 200,000 to 300,000 distinct CDR3 sequences, approximately 82% of them appearing once. This chain connects TRBV2 to TRBJ2-1; perhaps D is TRBD1 or TRBD2 (6 bases each). Sample: sorted CD4+, CD8+, or CD8+CD57+ T cells (not recorded which) from PBMCs. This TCR came from a human donor with aplastic anemia. The CDR3 loop reads CASREGVTGSLSF. CDR3 coding DNA: TGTGCCAGCAGGGAGGGGGTAACGGGAAGTCTGTCCTTC.